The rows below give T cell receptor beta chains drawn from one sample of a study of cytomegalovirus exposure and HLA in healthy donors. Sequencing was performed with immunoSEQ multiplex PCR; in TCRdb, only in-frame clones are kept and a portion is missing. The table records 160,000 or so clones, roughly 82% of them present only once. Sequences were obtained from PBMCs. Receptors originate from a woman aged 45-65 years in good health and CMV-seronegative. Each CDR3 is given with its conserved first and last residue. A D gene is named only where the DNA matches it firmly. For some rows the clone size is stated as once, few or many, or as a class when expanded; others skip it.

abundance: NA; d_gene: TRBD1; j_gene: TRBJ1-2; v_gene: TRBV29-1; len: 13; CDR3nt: TGCAGTCTTTATGGGACAGAGGGACGAGGCTACACCTTC; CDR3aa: CSLYGTEGRGYTF
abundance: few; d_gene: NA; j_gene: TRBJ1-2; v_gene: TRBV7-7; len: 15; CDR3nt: TGTGCCAGCGCCATCATCGGGGGGGCTCGCTCTGGCTACACCTTC; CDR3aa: CASAIIGGARSGYTF
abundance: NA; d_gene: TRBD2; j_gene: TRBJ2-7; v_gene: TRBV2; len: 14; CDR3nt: TGTGCCAGCAGGCGAGCGGGAGCCGGAGGGGAGCAGTACTTC; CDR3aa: CASRRAGAGGEQYF
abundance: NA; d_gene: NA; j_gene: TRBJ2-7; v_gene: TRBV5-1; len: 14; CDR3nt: TGCGCCAGCAGCCTAGCGACCCGAGCCTACGAGCAGTACTTC; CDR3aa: CASSLATRAYEQYF
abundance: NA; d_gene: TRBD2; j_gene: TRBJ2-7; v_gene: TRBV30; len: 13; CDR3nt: TGTGCCTGGAGTACGGCGGGAGTCAACGAGCAGTACTTC; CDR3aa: CAWSTAGVNEQYF
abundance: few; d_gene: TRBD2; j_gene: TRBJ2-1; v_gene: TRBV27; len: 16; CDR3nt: TGTGCCAGCAGTTGGATAGCGGGAGGGCCGAACAATGAGCAGTTCTTC; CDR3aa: CASSWIAGGPNNEQFF
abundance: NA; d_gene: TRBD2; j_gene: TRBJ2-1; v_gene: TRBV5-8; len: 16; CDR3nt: TGTGCCAGCAGCCCGGGACTAGCGGTAAACTACAATGAGCAGTTCTTC; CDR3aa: CASSPGLAVNYNEQFF
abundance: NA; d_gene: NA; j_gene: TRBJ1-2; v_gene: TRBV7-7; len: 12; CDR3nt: TGTGCCAGCAGCTTATCCGACAGTCGCTACACCTTC; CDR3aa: CASSLSDSRYTF
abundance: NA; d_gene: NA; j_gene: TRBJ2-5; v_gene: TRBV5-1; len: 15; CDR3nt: TGCGCCAGCAGCCTTAGTCCCCGGACAGTTGAGACCCAGTACTTC; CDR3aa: CASSLSPRTVETQYF
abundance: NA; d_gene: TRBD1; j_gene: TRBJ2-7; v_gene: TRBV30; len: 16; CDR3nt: TGTGCCTGGAGTGAAACCGGGACAGGGGTTCCCTACGAGCAGTACTTC; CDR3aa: CAWSETGTGVPYEQYF
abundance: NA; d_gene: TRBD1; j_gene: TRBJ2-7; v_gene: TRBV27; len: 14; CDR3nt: TGTGCCAGCAGTCTGGGACAGGGTTTCAACGAGCAGTACTTC; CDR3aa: CASSLGQGFNEQYF